This T cell receptor beta chain comes out of a study of blood T cell repertoires in COVID-19. Overall study context: The United States, Italy and Spain were the sources of the acute and convalescent COVID-19 samples. T cells, B-cell-depleted T cells, or PBMCs supplied cDNA or gDNA.

Authors' processing steps: Reference gene primer amplification gave estimated nucleated cell counts. The data were produced by immunoSEQ multiplex PCR, yet TCRdb's version contains in-frame clones alone and is incomplete. V, J and clone size are those of that table, while D and trimming were read from the DNA. The data show about 270,000 clones, roughly 79% seen once. V dropped 6 bases and J dropped 2 bases, with 12 bases sitting between them. CDR1 and CDR2 (germline): MNHEY, SVGEGT. This CDR3 has 14 residues. The clonotype was recovered from a woman aged 55-69 years with active or convalescent COVID-19. Sequenced: peripheral blood. The chain recombines TRBV6-2 or TRBV6-3 with TRBJ2-3; D is unclear. The CDR3 is CASSRRDFTDTQYF. The CDR3 bases are TGTGCCAGCAGCCGTCGCGACTTCACAGATACGCAGTATTTT.